Listed here are 8 T cell receptor beta chains from one sample, sequenced in a study of Ad26.COV2.S vaccination and SARS-CoV-2 variants (dated by TCRdb to about 2021). Sample treatment or condition, as interpreted from the label and publication: some 19 received Ad26.COV2.S at low or high dose, single or two shots; about 5 received placebo; per-sample allocation not given. Repertoires of vaccine and placebo recipients were sequenced from samples collected on day 63 after the first injection. The library was produced with the immunoSEQ multiplex PCR assay. TCRdb mirrors the immuneACCESS table, restricted to in-frame sequences. Some clones are absent from its copies; in checked studies, under half trace to an unresolved V gene, and the reason for the others is unknown. The sample table records about 460,000 clones; around 89% of these occur just once. Of the sample, more than 1.5% is held by the ten largest clones.

Specimen: peripheral blood, collected in a trial of Ad26.COV2.S vaccine versus placebo. The receptors come from a person between 18 and 65 years old who received the Ad26.COV2.S COVID-19 vaccine or a placebo.

This clone was found once. The gene calls are TRBV11-2 and TRBJ2-2; TRBD1 is a possible D gene (5 bases). Trimming cost V 10 bases and J 3 bases, with 24 bases left between them. The germline CDR1 and CDR2 sequences are SGHAT and FQNNGV. The CDR3 spans 17 residues. CDR3: CATYPTPQGTHTGELFF. The CDR3 region has the DNA TGTGCCACCTACCCAACACCGCAGGGCACCCACACCGGGGAGCTGTTTTTT.

The chain carries TRBV5-1 and TRBJ2-7, with 11 bases lining up with TRBD2. Trimming removed 5 bases from V and 1 base from J; junction bases left unmatched: 14. This CDR3 is 18 amino acids long. From germline, CDR1 is SGHRS and CDR2 YFSETQ. The CDR3 region is CASSSSGRALYRSYEQYF. CDR3 nucleotide sequence: TGCGCCAGCAGTAGTAGCGGGAGGGCCCTTTATAGGTCCTACGAGCAGTACTTC.

V gene TRBV18 combines with J gene TRBJ1-3; no clear D. Germline loops: CDR1 KGHSH, CDR2 LQKENI. The CDR3 has 16 amino acids. With 6 bases removed from V and 1 base from J, the gap between germline ends came to 16 bases. CDR3 sequence reads: CASSHLSDASGNTIYF. The DNA for the CDR3 is TGTGCCAGCTCCCACCTTTCAGATGCATCTGGAAACACCATATATTTT.

The chain carries TRBV3-1 (or the pseudogene TRBV3-2) and TRBJ2-1; TRBD2 aligns across 15 bases. The CDR3 is 20 amino acids. The J segment lost 7 bases and the V segment lost 5 bases, leaving 18 bases of the junction unmatched. Germline loops: CDR1 LGHDT, CDR2 YNNKEL (reference sequence). In nucleotides, the CDR3 is TGTGCCAGCAGCTCTATTGGACTAGCGGGAGGGCCGTCCGTGGTGAATGAGCAGTTCTTC. Translated: CASSSIGLAGGPSVVNEQFF.

The chain links TRBV5-5 to TRBJ1-2; tentative D call: TRBD1 (6 bases). V dropped 5 bases and J dropped 1 base, with 15 bases sitting between them. CDR1 and CDR2 (germline): SGHKS, YYEKEE (reference sequence). The CDR3 is 15 amino acids. Written as DNA, the CDR3 is TGTGCCAGCAGTCCACAGGGAAATTTTAACTATGGCTACACCTTC. Its protein is CASSPQGNFNYGYTF.

Only a few counts were recorded for this clone. The rearrangement joins TRBV4-2 to TRBJ2-2; D remains ambiguous. V dropped 5 bases and J dropped 7 bases, with 8 bases sitting between them. Germline V gives CDR1 LGHNA, CDR2 YNFKEQ. There are 12 residues in the CDR3. The CDR3, as DNA: TGTGCCAGCAGCTTACCGGACGGGGAGCTGTTTTTT. Protein sequence: CASSLPDGELFF.

The chain has TRBV7-9 and TRBJ2-7; TRBD1 might be the D (6 bases). Per the germline V gene, CDR1 is SEHNR and CDR2 is FQNEAQ (reference sequence). V was clipped by 4 bases and J by 3 bases, with 10 bases between them. The CDR3 loop spans 13 amino acids. This CDR3 is CASSSGQLYEQYF. In DNA, the CDR3 is TGTGCCAGCAGCTCCGGACAGCTCTACGAGCAGTACTTC. Looking up the rest from reference TRBV7-9 and TRBJ2-7 gives the full variable domain: DTGVSQNPRHKITKRGQNVTFRCDPISEHNRLYWYRQTLGQGPEFLTYFQNEAQLEKSRLLSDRFSAERPKGSFSTLEIQRTEQGDSAMYLCASSSGQLYEQYFGPGTRLTVT.

This CDR3 is CASSTGRGETQYF. The CDR3 nucleotides read TGCGCCAGCAGCACCGGGCGGGGGGAGACCCAGTACTTC. The genes are TRBV5-1 and TRBJ2-5; 7 bases are a match to TRBD2. The CDR3 contains 13 residues. The germline V gene has CDR1 SGHRS and CDR2 YFSETQ. The ends lost 4 bases at V and 5 bases at J; junction bases unmatched: 5.